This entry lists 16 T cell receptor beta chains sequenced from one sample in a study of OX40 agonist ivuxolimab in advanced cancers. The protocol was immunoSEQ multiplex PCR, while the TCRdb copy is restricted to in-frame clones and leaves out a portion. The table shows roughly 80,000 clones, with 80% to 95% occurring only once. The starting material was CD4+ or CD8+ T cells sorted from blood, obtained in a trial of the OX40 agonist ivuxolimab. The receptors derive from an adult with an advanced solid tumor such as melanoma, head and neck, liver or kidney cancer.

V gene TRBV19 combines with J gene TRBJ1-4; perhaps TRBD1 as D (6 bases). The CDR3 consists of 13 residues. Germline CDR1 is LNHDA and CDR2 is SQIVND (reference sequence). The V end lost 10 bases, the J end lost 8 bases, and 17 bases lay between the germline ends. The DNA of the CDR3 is TGTGCCACCGTCGACAGGCCGAAGGAAAAACTGTTTTTT. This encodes CATVDRPKEKLFF.

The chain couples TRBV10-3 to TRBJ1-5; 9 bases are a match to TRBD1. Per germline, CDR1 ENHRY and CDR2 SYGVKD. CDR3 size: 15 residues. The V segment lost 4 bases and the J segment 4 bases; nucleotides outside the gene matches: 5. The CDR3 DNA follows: TGTGCCATCAGTGTAGGGACAGGGATTAATCAGCCCCAGCATTTT. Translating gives CAISVGTGINQPQHF.

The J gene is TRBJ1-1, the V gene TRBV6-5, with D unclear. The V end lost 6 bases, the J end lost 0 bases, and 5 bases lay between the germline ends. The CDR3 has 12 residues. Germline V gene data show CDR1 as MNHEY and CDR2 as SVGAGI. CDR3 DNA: TGTGCCAGCAGGGGCATGAACACTGAAGCTTTCTTT. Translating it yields CASRGMNTEAFF.

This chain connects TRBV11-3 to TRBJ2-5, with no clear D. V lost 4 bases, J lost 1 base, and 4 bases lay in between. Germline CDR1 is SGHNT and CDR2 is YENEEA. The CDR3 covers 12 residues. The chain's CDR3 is CASSSTQETQYF. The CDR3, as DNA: TGTGCCAGCAGCTCGACCCAAGAGACCCAGTACTTC.

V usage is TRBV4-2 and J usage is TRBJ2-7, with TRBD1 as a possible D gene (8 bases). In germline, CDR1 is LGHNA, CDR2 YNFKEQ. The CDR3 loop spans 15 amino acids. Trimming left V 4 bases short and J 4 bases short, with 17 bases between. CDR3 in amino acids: CASSPQQGGPYEQYF. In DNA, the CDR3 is TGTGCCAGCAGCCCCCAACAGGGGGGGCCGTACGAGCAGTACTTC.

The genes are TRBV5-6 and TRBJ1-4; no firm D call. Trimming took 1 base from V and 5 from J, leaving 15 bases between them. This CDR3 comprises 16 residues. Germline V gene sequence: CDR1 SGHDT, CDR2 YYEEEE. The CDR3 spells CASSLFQTVGNEKLFF. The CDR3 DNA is TGTGCCAGCAGCTTGTTTCAAACAGTAGGAAATGAAAAACTGTTTTTT.

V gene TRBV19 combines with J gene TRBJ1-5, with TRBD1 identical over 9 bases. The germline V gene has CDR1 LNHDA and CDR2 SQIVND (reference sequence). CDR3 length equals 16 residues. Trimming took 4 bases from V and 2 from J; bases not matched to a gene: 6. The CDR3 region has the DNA TGTGCCAGTAGTAACCCGGGACAGGGAGGCAATCAGCCCCAGCATTTT. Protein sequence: CASSNPGQGGNQPQHF.

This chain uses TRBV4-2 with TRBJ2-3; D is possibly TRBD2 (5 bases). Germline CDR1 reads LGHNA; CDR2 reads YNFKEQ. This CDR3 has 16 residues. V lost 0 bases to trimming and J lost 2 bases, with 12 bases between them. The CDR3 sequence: CASSQESGVSTDTQYF. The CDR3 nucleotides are TGTGCCAGCAGCCAAGAATCCGGGGTATCCACAGATACGCAGTATTTT.

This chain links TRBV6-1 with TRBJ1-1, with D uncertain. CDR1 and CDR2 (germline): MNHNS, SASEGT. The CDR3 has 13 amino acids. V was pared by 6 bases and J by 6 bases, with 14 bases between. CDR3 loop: CASRTNKGAEAFF. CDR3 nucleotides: TGTGCCAGCAGGACCAATAAGGGTGCTGAAGCTTTCTTT.

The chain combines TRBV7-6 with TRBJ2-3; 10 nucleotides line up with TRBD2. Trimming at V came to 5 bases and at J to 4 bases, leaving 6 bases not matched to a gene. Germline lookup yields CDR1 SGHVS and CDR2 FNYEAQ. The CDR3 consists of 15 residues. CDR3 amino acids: CASSPSGGAADTQYF. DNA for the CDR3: TGTGCCAGCAGCCCGAGCGGGGGGGCAGCAGATACGCAGTATTTT.

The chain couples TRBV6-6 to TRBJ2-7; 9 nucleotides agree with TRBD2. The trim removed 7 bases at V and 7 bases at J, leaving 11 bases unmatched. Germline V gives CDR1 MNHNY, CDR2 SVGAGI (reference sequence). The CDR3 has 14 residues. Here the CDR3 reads CASTPVREGREQYF. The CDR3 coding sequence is TGTGCCAGCACCCCTGTGCGGGAGGGTAGGGAGCAGTACTTC.

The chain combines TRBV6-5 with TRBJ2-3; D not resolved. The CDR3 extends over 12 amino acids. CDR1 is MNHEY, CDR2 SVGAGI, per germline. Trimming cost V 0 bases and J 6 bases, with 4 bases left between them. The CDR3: CASSYSGDTQYF. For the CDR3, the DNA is TGTGCCAGCAGTTACTCGGGGGATACGCAGTATTTT.

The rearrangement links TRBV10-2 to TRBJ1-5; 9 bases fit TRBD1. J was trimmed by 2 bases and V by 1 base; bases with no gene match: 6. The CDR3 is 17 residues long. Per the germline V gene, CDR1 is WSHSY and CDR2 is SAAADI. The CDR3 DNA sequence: TGCGCCAGCAGTGAGTGGTCGGGACAGGGAGGCAATCAGCCCCAGCATTTT. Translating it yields CASSEWSGQGGNQPQHF.

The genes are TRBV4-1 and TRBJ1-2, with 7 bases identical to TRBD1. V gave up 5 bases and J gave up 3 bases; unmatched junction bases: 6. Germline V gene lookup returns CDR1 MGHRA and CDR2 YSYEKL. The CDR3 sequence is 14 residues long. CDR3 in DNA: TGCGCCAGCAGCTCGGTCAGGGGGGACTATGGCTACACCTTC. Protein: CASSSVRGDYGYTF.

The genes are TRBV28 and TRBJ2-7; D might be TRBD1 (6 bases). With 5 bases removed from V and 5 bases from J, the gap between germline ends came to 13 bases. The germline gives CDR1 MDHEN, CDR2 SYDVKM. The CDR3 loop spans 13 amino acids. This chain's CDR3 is CASSPPDSNEQYF. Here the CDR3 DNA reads TGTGCCAGCAGTCCGCCGGACAGTAACGAGCAGTACTTC.

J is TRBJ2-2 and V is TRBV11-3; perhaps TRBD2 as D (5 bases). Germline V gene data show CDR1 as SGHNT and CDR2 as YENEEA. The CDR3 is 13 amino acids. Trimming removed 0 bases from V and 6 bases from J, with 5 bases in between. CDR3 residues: CASSLEEAGELFF. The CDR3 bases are TGTGCCAGCAGCTTAGAGGAGGCCGGGGAGCTGTTTTTT.